The clone carrying this T cell receptor (beta chain) was detected ten times or more. Its antigen is unidentified. These data originate in a study of T-cell reconstitution after alpha-beta-depleted transplantation in children. Study-wide points: Expanded graft clones numbering several hundred reportedly gave rise to alpha-beta T cells about two months after transplant. Elevated TCRbeta diversity at day 60 was traced, in some patients, to surviving recipient T cells and thymic progenitors.

Library preparation (for TCRbeta) was performed with unique molecular identifiers. From the PCR reads, TCRdb called clonotypes with MiXCR, one entry per CDR3 protein. The sample carries 580,000 or so distinct CDR3 sequences, roughly 23% recorded once. This CDR3 comprises 13 residues. Trimming took off 5 bases at V and 6 bases at J, with 10 bases between the two ends. Germline V gene data show CDR1 as MNHEY and CDR2 as SMNVEV (reference sequence). The clonotype was recovered from a boy under two years old who had a stem cell transplant for acute myeloid leukemia, so the T cells may come from the graft donor. The rearrangement joins TRBV27 to TRBJ2-2; the D is unclear. The starting material was PBMCs, mostly from graft donor cells, obtained 360 days after TCRalphabeta/CD19-depleted stem cell transplant. For the CDR3, the DNA is TGTGCCAGCAGTCCCTCCGGACCCGGGGAGCTGTTTTTT. Encoded protein: CASSPSGPGELFF.